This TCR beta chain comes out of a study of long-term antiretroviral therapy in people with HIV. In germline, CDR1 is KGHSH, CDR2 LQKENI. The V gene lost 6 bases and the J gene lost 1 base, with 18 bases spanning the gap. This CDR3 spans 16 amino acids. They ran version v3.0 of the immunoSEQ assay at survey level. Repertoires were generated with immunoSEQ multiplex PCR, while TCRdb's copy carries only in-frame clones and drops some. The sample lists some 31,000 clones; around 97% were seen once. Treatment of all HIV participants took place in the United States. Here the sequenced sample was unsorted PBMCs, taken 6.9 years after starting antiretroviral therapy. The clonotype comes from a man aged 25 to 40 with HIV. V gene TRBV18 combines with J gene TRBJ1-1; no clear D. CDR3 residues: CASSRIGRLENTEAFF. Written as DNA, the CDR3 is TGTGCCAGCTCCCGAATCGGGCGGTTGGAGAACACTGAAGCTTTCTTT.